The 28 T cell receptor beta chains below all came from one sample that was sequenced in a study of shared clonotypes between healthy human individuals. This table comes from immunoSEQ multiplex PCR, and its TCRdb copy is limited to in-frame clones, with some not included. This table has approximately 710,000 clones, less than 95% appearing once. Specimen: memory CD8+ T cells from PBMCs. Regarding subset: CD45RO+ cells pooled with CCR7-negative TemRA cells. The receptors were sampled from a man aged 18-30 years in good health. Some clones in this sample may be carry-over from other donors' samples.

The gene calls are TRBV19 and TRBJ2-7, with D tentatively TRBD1 or TRBD2 (5 bases each). V was trimmed by 3 bases and J by 0 bases, leaving 12 bases between them. The CDR3 is made up of 15 amino acids. Germline-derived CDR1 and CDR2 are LNHDA and SQIVND (reference sequence). The CDR3 DNA sequence: TGTGCCAGTAGTATTGGGCCAGGGAGCTCCTACGAGCAGTACTTC. Translation gives CASSIGPGSSYEQYF.

The CDR3 loop is CASSLGSSGAYNEQFF. The CDR3 DNA reads TGTGCCAGCAGTTTGGGGTCTAGCGGGGCTTACAATGAGCAGTTCTTC. The chain recombines TRBV27 with TRBJ2-1; the match to TRBD2 covers 9 bases. The CDR3 is 16 residues long. CDR1 and CDR2 from the germline V gene are MNHEY and SMNVEV (reference sequence). The trim removed 3 bases at V and 4 bases at J, leaving 7 bases unmatched.

The gene calls are TRBV7-9 and TRBJ2-3; the D is unclear. The V end lost 5 bases, the J end lost 1 base, and 16 bases lay between the germline ends. The CDR3 contains 16 residues. The germline gives CDR1 SEHNR, CDR2 FQNEAQ (reference sequence). The CDR3 protein is CASSQISLEGTDTQYF. The CDR3 coding sequence is TGTGCCAGCAGCCAAATTAGCCTAGAGGGCACAGATACGCAGTATTTT.

The rearrangement joins TRBV4-2 to TRBJ1-2; TRBD1 matches 7 bases. This CDR3 contains 14 residues. Germline CDR1 and CDR2: LGHNA and YNFKEQ. Trimming at V came to 4 bases and at J to 6 bases, leaving 8 bases not matched to a gene. CDR3 nucleotide sequence: TGTGCCAGCAGCCCTAATACCAGGGGGGATGGCTACACCTTC. Translation: CASSPNTRGDGYTF.

The rearrangement links TRBV30 to TRBJ2-7, with 8 bases identical to TRBD1. The CDR3 is 13 residues long. Germline trimming cut 7 bases from V and 2 bases from J; bases unmatched to any gene: 7. CDR1 GTSNPN and CDR2 SVGIG come from the germline V gene (reference sequence). CDR3 region: CASATGGAYEQYF. In DNA, the CDR3 is TGTGCCTCCGCAACAGGGGGAGCCTACGAGCAGTACTTC.

This chain connects TRBV29-1 to TRBJ2-1, with unresolved D. There are 12 residues in the CDR3. V lost 4 bases and J lost 7, with 11 bases in between. Germline loops: CDR1 SQVTM, CDR2 ANQGSEA. DNA for the CDR3: TGCAGCGTTGTCGTGGGTTGGAATGAGCAGTTCTTC. Encoded protein: CSVVVGWNEQFF.

CDR3 sequence reads: CASSGRYTGDTGELFF. CDR3 bases: TGTGCCAGCAGCGGGAGATATACAGGAGACACCGGGGAGCTGTTTTTT. The chain carries TRBV9 and TRBJ2-2; a weak D match, TRBD1 (5 bases). The ends were cut back, 3 bases at V and 3 bases at J, with 15 bases in the middle. The germline V gene has CDR1 SGDLS and CDR2 YYNGEE. The CDR3 totals 16 residues.

The chain joins TRBV28 to TRBJ2-7; the D is unclear. The CDR3 runs 13 residues. With 2 bases removed from V and 1 base from J, the gap between germline ends came to 6 bases. Germline CDR1 is MDHEN and CDR2 is SYDVKM. Here the CDR3 reads CASSLAESYEQYF. The CDR3 nucleotides read TGTGCCAGCAGTTTAGCAGAATCCTACGAGCAGTACTTC.

V is TRBV28 and J is TRBJ2-4; possible D gene TRBD2, 6 bases. Trimming stripped 3 bases from V and 0 bases from J, with 9 bases between. Germline V gene sequence: CDR1 MDHEN, CDR2 SYDVKM. CDR3 length: 15 amino acids. The CDR3 coding sequence is TGTGCCAGCAGTTTGAGGAGGGTAGCCAAAAACATTCAGTACTTC. It codes for CASSLRRVAKNIQYF.

This clone was observed a handful of times. This sample includes further DNA sequences coding for the same CDR3. V is TRBV9 and J is TRBJ1-1; no clear D gene. The V end lost 3 bases, the J end lost 4 bases, and 10 bases lay between the germline ends. Germline V gene data show CDR1 as SGDLS and CDR2 as YYNGEE. There are 13 residues in the CDR3. DNA for the CDR3: TGTGCCAGCAGCGCGGGCGGTGGCACTGAAGCTTTCTTT. Amino acids: CASSAGGGTEAFF.

The genes are TRBV2 and TRBJ1-5, with TRBD1 as a possible D gene (6 bases). Germline values: CDR1 SNHLY, CDR2 FYNNEI. V was clipped by 6 bases and J by 0 bases, with 12 bases between them. This CDR3 contains 15 residues. The CDR3 region is CASRQGTTSNQPQHF. In DNA, the CDR3 is TGTGCCAGCAGGCAGGGGACTACTAGCAATCAGCCCCAGCATTTT. Looking up the rest from reference TRBV2 and TRBJ1-5 gives the full variable domain: EPEVTQTPSHQVTQMGQEVILRCVPISNHLYFYWYRQILGQKVEFLVSFYNNEISEKSEIFDDQFSVERPDGSNFTLKIRSTKLEDSAMYFCASRQGTTSNQPQHFGDGTRLSIL.

The chain combines TRBV19 with TRBJ2-3; the D gene is possibly TRBD1 (6 bases). CDR3 length equals 19 residues. V lost 6 bases and J lost 1, with 26 bases in between. The germline V gene has CDR1 LNHDA and CDR2 SQIVND (reference sequence). The CDR3, as DNA: TGTGCCAGTAGAGGGGGAAGGTATGTTGTGGAGGACCGCACAGATACGCAGTATTTT. Protein: CASRGGRYVVEDRTDTQYF. The full variable domain, completed using reference TRBV19 and TRBJ2-3, is DGGITQSPKYLFRKEGQNVTLSCEQNLNHDAMYWYRQDPGQGLRLIYYSQIVNDFQKGDIAEGYSVSREKKESFPLTVTSAQKNPTAFYLCASRGGRYVVEDRTDTQYFGPGTRLTVL.

The chain is built from TRBV27 and TRBJ2-2; 8 bases match TRBD2. CDR1 MNHEY and CDR2 SMNVEV come from the germline V gene (reference sequence). The junction had 12 bases not matched to a gene; V was cut back by 6 bases and J by 9 bases. The CDR3 runs to 15 residues. The CDR3 nucleotides are TGTGCCAGCAGCTTTACCACGGGAGGGCCGAGGGAGCTGTTTTTT. This sequence encodes CASSFTTGGPRELFF.

The V gene is TRBV9, the J gene TRBJ2-5; the D gene is possibly TRBD1 (6 bases). The end of the DNA is better explained by TRBJ2-7, so the J call may be wrong. CDR3 length: 15 residues. CDR1 and CDR2 from the germline V gene are SGDLS and YYNGEE. CDR3 region: CASSASGHPAYEQYF. The CDR3 coding sequence is TGTGCCAGCAGCGCGTCGGGACATCCGGCCTACGAGCAGTACTTC.

Turning to this clone: The sample carries other DNA sequences with the same CDR3. The chain has TRBV5-6 and TRBJ2-7; 9 nucleotides align to TRBD2. Per germline, CDR1 SGHDT and CDR2 YYEEEE. Germline trimming cut 10 bases from V and 0 bases from J; bases unmatched to any gene: 5. This CDR3 spans 13 amino acids. DNA for the CDR3: TGTGCCTCGTCTAGCGGGATCTCCTACGAGCAGTACTTC. It is translated as CASSSGISYEQYF.

The chain recombines TRBV28 with TRBJ1-5; D gene unclear. Trimming took 5 bases from V and 0 from J, leaving 17 bases between them. This CDR3 region has 17 residues. The germline gives CDR1 MDHEN, CDR2 SYDVKM. CDR3 DNA sequence: TGTGCCAGCAGTGTCTCATTCGGATGGTATAGCAATCAGCCCCAGCATTTT. This translates into CASSVSFGWYSNQPQHF. The full variable domain, rest sourced from reference TRBV28 and TRBJ1-5, is DVKVTQSSRYLVKRTGEKVFLECVQDMDHENMFWYRQDPGLGLRLIYFSYDVKMKEKGDIPEGYSVSREKKERFSLILESASTNQTSMYLCASSVSFGWYSNQPQHFGDGTRLSIL.

This sequence joins TRBV9 and TRBJ1-2; the D is unclear. Germline lookup yields CDR1 SGDLS and CDR2 YYNGEE. V was cut by 0 bases and J by 0 bases, with 3 bases left in between. There are 13 residues in the CDR3. DNA of the CDR3: TGTGCCAGCAGCGTAGTTTCTAACTATGGCTACACCTTC. This translates into CASSVVSNYGYTF.

This chain's CDR3 is CASSQDSGTGHEAFF. As DNA, the CDR3 is TGCGCCAGCAGCCAAGATTCGGGGACAGGGCATGAAGCTTTCTTT. This chain connects TRBV4-3 to TRBJ1-1; 9 nucleotides line up with TRBD1. In germline, CDR1 is LGHNA, CDR2 YSLEER. The CDR3 runs to 15 residues. V lost 0 bases and J lost 7; bases outside the gene matches: 6.

This chain connects TRBV2 to TRBJ1-2, with 9 bases matching TRBD1. Trimming cost V 8 bases and J 5 bases; bases outside gene matches: 12. The CDR3 length is 15 residues. Germline V gene sequence: CDR1 SNHLY, CDR2 FYNNEI. The CDR3 DNA reads TGTGCCAGCCGACAAAACAGGGGGCGGGCATATGGCTACACCTTC. Protein product: CASRQNRGRAYGYTF.

The chain has TRBV7-9 and TRBJ1-2; D gene uncertain. Looked up from germline, CDR1 is SEHNR and CDR2 is FQNEAQ (reference sequence). Between the trimmed V and J ends, which lost 3 bases and 3 bases, there was a span of 8 bases. This CDR3 is built from 13 residues. CDR3 DNA sequence: TGTGCCAGCAGCTTTAGCGCGGACTATGGCTACACCTTC. Protein sequence: CASSFSADYGYTF.

The rearrangement joins TRBV6-1 to TRBJ2-5; D not resolved. Germline V gives CDR1 MNHNS, CDR2 SASEGT. This CDR3 region has 15 residues. The germline V and J ends were trimmed by 2 bases and 4 bases, with 14 bases remaining between them. CDR3 coding DNA: TGTGCCAGCAGTGAATTCGTCCGTGAACTAGAGACCCAGTACTTC. Amino acid sequence: CASSEFVRELETQYF.

The chain couples TRBV29-1 to TRBJ2-7; D gene uncertain. There are 12 residues in the CDR3. Trimming left V 7 bases short and J 0 bases short, with 10 bases between. CDR1 and CDR2 from the germline V gene are SQVTM and ANQGSEA. CDR3 protein: CSGVGFSYEQYF. For the CDR3, the DNA is TGCAGCGGGGTTGGCTTCTCCTACGAGCAGTACTTC.

CDR3 residues: CASSVGRPNEQFF. The CDR3 nucleotides read TGTGCCAGCAGCGTAGGGAGGCCCAATGAGCAGTTCTTC. This chain joins TRBV9 and TRBJ2-1, with D tentatively TRBD2 (5 bases). Looked up from germline, CDR1 is SGDLS and CDR2 is YYNGEE. This CDR3 has 13 amino acids. Trimming cost V 0 bases and J 6 bases, with 7 bases left between them.

This chain links TRBV19 with TRBJ2-1; a weak D match, TRBD2 (6 bases). This CDR3 comprises 18 residues. V gave up 2 bases and J gave up 6 bases, with 23 bases separating them. Per the germline V gene, CDR1 is LNHDA and CDR2 is SQIVND (reference sequence). CDR3 region: CASSINRREGPRGNEQFF. CDR3 bases: TGTGCCAGTAGTATAAATCGGCGGGAAGGCCCTCGAGGCAATGAGCAGTTCTTC.

The chain is built from TRBV29-1 and TRBJ2-1, with D perhaps TRBD1 or TRBD2 (6 bases each). There are 11 residues in the CDR3. Looked up from germline, CDR1 is SQVTM and CDR2 is ANQGSEA. The CDR3 DNA reads as TGCCGGGGGCTAGTTGGCAATGAGCAGTTCTTC. Translation gives CRGLVGNEQFF.

This chain uses TRBV15 with TRBJ2-2, with unresolved D. Germline values: CDR1 LNHNV, CDR2 YYDKDF (reference sequence). CDR3 length: 16 amino acids. Trimming removed 0 bases from V and 2 bases from J, with 10 bases in between. CDR3 DNA: TGTGCCACCAGCAGAGATCGAACTCCCAACACCGGGGAGCTGTTTTTT. This translates into CATSRDRTPNTGELFF.

This sequence joins TRBV19 and TRBJ2-1; D is uncertain. The length of the CDR3 is 14 residues. From germline, CDR1 is LNHDA and CDR2 SQIVND (reference sequence). V gave up 1 base and J gave up 7 bases, with 11 bases separating them. The DNA for the CDR3 is TGTGCCAGTAGTATAGTCAGGCTGGGGAATGAGCAGTTCTTC. This encodes CASSIVRLGNEQFF.

This clone came up once. The V and J genes are TRBV30 and TRBJ2-5, with 13 bases lining up with TRBD2. CDR3 size: 14 residues. J was trimmed by 3 bases and V by 3 bases; bases with no gene match: 1. Germline CDR1 is GTSNPN and CDR2 is SVGIG (reference sequence). The CDR3 spells CAWRGLAGKETQYF. As DNA, the CDR3 is TGTGCCTGGAGGGGACTAGCGGGGAAAGAGACCCAGTACTTC.